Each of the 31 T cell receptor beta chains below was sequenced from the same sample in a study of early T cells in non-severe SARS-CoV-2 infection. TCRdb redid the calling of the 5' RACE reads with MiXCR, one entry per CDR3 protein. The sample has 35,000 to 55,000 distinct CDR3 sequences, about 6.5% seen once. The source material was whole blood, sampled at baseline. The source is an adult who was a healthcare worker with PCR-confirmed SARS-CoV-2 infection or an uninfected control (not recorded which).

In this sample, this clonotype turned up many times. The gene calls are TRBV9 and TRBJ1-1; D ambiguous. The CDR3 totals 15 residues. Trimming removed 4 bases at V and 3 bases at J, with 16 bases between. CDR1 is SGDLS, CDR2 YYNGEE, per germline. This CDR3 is CASSPRSIVDTEAFF. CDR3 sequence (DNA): TGTGCCAGCAGCCCCCGAAGTATCGTAGACACTGAAGCTTTCTTT.

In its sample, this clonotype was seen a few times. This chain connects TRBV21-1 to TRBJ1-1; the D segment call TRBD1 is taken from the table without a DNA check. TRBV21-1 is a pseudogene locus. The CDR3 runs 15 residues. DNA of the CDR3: TGTGCCAGCAGTTCCACAGGGACGGGGAGTGGTGAAGCTTTCTTT. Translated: CASSSTGTGSGEAFF.

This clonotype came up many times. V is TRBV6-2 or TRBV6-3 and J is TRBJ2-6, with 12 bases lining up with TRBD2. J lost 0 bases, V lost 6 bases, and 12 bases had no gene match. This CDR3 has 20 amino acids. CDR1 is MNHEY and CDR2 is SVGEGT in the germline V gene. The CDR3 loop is CASSPYGLAGLSSGANVLTF. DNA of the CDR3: TGTGCCAGCAGCCCGTACGGACTAGCGGGATTAAGCTCTGGGGCCAACGTCCTGACTTTC.

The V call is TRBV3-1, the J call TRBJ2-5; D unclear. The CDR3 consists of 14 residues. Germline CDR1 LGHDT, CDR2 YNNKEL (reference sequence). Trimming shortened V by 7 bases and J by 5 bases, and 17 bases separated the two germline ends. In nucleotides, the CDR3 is TGTGCCAGCACCCCTCCCACAGCGTCGGAGACCCAGTACTTC. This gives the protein CASTPPTASETQYF.

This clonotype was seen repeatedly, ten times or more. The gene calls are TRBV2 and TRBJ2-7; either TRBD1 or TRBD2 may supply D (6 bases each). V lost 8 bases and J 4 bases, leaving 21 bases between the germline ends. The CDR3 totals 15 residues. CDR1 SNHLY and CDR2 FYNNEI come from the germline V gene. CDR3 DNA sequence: TGTGCCAGCGTCTCGGGGGCCCTACATGTTTACGAGCAGTACTTC. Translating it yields CASVSGALHVYEQYF.

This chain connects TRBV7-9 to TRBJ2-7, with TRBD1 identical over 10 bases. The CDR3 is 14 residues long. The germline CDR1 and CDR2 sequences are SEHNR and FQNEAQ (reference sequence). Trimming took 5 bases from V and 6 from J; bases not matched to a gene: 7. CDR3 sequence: CASSQPGQGSEQYF. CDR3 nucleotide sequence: TGTGCCAGCAGCCAACCGGGACAGGGGAGCGAGCAGTACTTC.

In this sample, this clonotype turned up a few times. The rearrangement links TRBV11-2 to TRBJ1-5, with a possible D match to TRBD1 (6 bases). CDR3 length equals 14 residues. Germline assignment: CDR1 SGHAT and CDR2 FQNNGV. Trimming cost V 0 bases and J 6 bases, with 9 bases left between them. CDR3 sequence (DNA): TGTGCCAGCAGCTTAGATGGGGGCCTTCAGCCCCAGCATTTT. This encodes CASSLDGGLQPQHF. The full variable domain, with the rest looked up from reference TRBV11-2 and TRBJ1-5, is EAGVAQSPRYKIIEKRQSVAFWCNPISGHATLYWYQQILGQGPKLLIQFQNNGVVDDSQLPKDRFSAERLKGVDSTLKIQPAKLEDSAVYLCASSLDGGLQPQHFGDGTRLSIL.

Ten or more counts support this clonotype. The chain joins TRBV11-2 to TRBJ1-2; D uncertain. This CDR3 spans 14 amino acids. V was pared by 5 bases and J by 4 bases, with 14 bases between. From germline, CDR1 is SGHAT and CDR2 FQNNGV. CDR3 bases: TGTGCCAGCAGCGTTGACTCGATCATCTATGGCTACACCTTC. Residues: CASSVDSIIYGYTF.

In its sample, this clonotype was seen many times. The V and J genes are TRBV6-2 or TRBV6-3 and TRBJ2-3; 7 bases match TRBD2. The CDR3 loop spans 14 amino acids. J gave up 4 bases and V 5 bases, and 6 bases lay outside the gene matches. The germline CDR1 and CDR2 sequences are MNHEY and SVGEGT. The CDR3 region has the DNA TGTGCCAGCAGTAGAGATAGCGGGCCAGATACGCAGTATTTT. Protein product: CASSRDSGPDTQYF.

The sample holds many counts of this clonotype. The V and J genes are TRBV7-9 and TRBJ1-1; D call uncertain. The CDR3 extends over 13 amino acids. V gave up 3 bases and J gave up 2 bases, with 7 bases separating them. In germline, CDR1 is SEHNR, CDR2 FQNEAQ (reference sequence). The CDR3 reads CASSFWPNTEAFF. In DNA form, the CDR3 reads TGTGCCAGCAGCTTCTGGCCAAACACTGAAGCTTTCTTT.

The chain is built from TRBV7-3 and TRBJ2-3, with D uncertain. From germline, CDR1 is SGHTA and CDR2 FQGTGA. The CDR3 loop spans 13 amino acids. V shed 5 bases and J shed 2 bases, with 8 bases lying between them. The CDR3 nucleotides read TGTGCCAGCAGCCCGACGATCACAGATACGCAGTATTTT. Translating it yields CASSPTITDTQYF.

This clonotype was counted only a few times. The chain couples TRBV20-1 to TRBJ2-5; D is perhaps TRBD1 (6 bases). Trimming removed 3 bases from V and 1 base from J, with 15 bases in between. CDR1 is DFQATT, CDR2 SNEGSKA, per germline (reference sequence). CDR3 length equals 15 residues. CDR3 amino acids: CSARAQQGLQETQYF. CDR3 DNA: TGCAGTGCTAGGGCCCAACAGGGTCTCCAAGAGACCCAGTACTTC.

The CDR3: CASSPASGGGPYEQYF. As DNA, the CDR3 is TGTGCCAGCAGCCCAGCTAGCGGGGGGGGCCCCTACGAGCAGTACTTC. This chain links TRBV7-2 with TRBJ2-7; TRBD2 aligns across 12 bases. There are 16 residues in the CDR3. Germline assignment: CDR1 SGHTA and CDR2 FQGNSA. J was trimmed by 2 bases and V by 5 bases; bases with no gene match: 7.

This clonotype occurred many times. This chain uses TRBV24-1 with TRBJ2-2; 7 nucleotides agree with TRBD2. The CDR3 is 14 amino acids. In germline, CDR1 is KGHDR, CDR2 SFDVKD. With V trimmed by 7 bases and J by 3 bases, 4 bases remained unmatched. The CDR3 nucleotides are TGTGCCACCAGGGGCGGGGGTGACACCGGGGAGCTGTTTTTT. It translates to CATRGGGDTGELFF.

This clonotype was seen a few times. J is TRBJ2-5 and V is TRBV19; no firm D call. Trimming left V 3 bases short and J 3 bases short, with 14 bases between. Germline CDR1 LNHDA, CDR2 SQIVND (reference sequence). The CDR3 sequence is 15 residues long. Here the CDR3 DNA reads TGTGCCAGTAGTATTCTTGTGACTCAAAAAGAGACCCAGTACTTC. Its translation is CASSILVTQKETQYF.

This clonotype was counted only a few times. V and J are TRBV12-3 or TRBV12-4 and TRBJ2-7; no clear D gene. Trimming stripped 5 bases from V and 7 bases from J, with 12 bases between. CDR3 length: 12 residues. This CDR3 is CASSNRDREQYF. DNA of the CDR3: TGTGCCAGCAGTAACCGAGATCGAGAGCAGTACTTC.

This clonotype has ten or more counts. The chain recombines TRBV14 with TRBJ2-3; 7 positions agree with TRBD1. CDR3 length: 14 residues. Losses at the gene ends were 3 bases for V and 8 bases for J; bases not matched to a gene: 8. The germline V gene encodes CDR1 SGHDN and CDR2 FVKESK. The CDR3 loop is CASSQRQGGSTQYF. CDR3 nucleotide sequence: TGTGCCAGCAGCCAGCGACAGGGCGGTAGTACGCAGTATTTT.

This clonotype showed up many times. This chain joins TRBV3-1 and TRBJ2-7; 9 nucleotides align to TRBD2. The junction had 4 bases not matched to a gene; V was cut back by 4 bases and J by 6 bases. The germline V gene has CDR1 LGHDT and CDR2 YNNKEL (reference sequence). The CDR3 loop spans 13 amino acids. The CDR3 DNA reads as TGTGCCAGCAGCCGCGGGGGGGGACCCGAGCAGTACTTC. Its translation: CASSRGGGPEQYF.

The CDR3, as DNA: TGTGCCAGCAGTTTAGGCGATCAGCCCCAGCATTTT. Its protein product is CASSLGDQPQHF. The V call is TRBV12-3 or TRBV12-4, the J call TRBJ1-5; D unclear. This CDR3 comprises 12 residues. V dropped 1 base and J dropped 5 bases, with 3 bases sitting between them.

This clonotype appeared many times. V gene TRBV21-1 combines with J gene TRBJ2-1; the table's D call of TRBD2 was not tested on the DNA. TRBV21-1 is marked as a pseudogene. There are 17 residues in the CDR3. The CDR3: CASSARAGTRRNNEQFF. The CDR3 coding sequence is TGTGCCAGCAGCGCCAGAGCCGGGACTAGAAGGAACAATGAGCAGTTCTTC.

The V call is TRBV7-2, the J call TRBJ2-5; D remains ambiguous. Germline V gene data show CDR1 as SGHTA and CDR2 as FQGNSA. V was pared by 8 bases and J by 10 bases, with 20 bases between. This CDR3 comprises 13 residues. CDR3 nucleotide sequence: TGTGCCAGCGCGACCCTCTCCCTAGGAAGCCAGTACTTC. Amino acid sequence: CASATLSLGSQYF.

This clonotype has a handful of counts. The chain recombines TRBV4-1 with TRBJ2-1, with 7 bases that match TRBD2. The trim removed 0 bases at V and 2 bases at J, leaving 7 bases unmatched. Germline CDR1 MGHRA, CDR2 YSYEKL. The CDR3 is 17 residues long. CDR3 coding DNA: TGCGCCAGCAGCCAAGATCCGAGCGGGATCACCTACAATGAGCAGTTCTTC. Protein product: CASSQDPSGITYNEQFF.

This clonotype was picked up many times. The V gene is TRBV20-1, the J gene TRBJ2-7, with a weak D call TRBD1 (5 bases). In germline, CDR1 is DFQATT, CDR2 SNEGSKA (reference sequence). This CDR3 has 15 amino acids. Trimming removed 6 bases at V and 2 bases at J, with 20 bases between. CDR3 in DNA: TGCAGTGCGCGCGACGGACACCTGGCAACCTACGAGCAGTACTTC. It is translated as CSARDGHLATYEQYF.

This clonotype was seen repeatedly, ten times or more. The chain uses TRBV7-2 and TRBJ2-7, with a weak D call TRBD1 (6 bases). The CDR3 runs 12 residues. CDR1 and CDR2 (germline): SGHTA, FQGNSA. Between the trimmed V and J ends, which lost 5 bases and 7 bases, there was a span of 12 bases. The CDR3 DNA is TGTGCCAGCAGCCAGGACCAGGGGGAGCAGTACTTC. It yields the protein CASSQDQGEQYF. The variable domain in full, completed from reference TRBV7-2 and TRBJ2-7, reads GAGVSQSPSNKVTEKGKDVELRCDPISGHTALYWYRQSLGQGLEFLIYFQGNSAPDKSGLPSDRFSAERTGGSVSTLTIQRTQQEDSAVYLCASSQDQGEQYFGPGTRLTVT.

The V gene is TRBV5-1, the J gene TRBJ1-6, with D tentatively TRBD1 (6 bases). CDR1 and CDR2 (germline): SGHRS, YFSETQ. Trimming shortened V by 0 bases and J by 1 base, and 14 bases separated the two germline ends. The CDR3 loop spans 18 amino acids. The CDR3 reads CASSLVFRGSSYNSPLHF. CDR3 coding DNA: TGCGCCAGCAGCTTGGTTTTCAGGGGATCATCCTATAATTCACCCCTCCACTTT.

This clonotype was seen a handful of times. CDR3 amino acids: CASSQGVHTQYF. Written as DNA, the CDR3 is TGCGCCAGCAGCCAAGGTGTCCATACGCAGTATTTT. The V call is TRBV4-1, the J call TRBJ2-3, with D uncertain. The CDR3 length is 12 residues. Germline assignment: CDR1 MGHRA and CDR2 YSYEKL. V dropped 1 base and J dropped 7 bases, with 6 bases sitting between them.

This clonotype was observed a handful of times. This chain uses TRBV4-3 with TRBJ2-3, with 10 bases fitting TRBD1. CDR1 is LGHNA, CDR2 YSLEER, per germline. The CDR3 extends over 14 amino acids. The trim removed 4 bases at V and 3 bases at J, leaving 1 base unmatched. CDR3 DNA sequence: TGCGCCAGCAGCCTGGGACAGGGGACAGATACGCAGTATTTT. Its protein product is CASSLGQGTDTQYF.

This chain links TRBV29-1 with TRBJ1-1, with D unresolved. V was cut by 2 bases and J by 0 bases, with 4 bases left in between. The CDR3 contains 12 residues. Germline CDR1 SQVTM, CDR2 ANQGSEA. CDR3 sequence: CSVEYMNTEAFF. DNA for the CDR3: TGCAGCGTTGAATATATGAACACTGAAGCTTTCTTT.

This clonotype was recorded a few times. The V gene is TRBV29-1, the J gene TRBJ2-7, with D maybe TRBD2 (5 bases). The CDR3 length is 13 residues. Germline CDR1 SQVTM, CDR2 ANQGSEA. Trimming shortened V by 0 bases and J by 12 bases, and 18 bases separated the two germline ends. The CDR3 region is CSVEDVDSGGMYF. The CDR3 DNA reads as TGCAGCGTTGAAGACGTGGACTCCGGAGGAATGTACTTC.

The CDR3 loop reads CASSLTGDSPLHF. The CDR3 DNA follows: TGTGCCAGCAGCCTTACAGGGGATTCACCCCTCCACTTT. The chain recombines TRBV7-2 with TRBJ1-6; 7 bases are shared with TRBD1. The CDR3 extends over 13 amino acids. The V segment lost 5 bases and the J segment 8 bases; nucleotides outside the gene matches: 3. Germline CDR1 reads SGHTA; CDR2 reads FQGNSA.

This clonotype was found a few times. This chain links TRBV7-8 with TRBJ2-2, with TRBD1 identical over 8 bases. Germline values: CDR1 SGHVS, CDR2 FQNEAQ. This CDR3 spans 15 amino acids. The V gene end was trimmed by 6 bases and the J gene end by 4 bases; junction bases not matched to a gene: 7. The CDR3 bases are TGTGCCAGCAGAACGACAGGGGTTCGCACCGGGGAGCTGTTTTTT. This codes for CASRTTGVRTGELFF.